These 10 T cell receptor beta chains share one sample of origin, sequenced in a study of cytomegalovirus exposure and HLA in healthy donors. The PCR was carried out with 60 Vbeta primers and 13 Jbeta primers. Profiled with immunoSEQ multiplex PCR; TCRdb holds only in-frame clones, not every one. The table shows under 250,000 clones, with around 79% occurring only once. Sequencing used PBMCs. The receptors were gathered from a woman under 40 in good health and CMV-seropositive.

The chain uses TRBV4-1 and TRBJ2-7; D uncertain. Germline assignment: CDR1 MGHRA and CDR2 YSYEKL. The CDR3 runs to 15 residues. V was pared by 0 bases and J by 4 bases, with 13 bases between. As DNA, the CDR3 is TGCGCCAGCAGCCAAGATCCAACGACAAATTACGAGCAGTACTTC. This encodes CASSQDPTTNYEQYF.

This clone was seen once. The chain uses TRBV9 and TRBJ2-1, with TRBD2 identical over 7 bases. The junction had 3 bases not matched to a gene; V was cut back by 0 bases and J by 9 bases. CDR1 is SGDLS, CDR2 YYNGEE, per germline. This CDR3 is 13 amino acids long. The CDR3 region is CASSVAGGTEQFF. CDR3 nucleotide sequence: TGTGCCAGCAGCGTAGCGGGAGGAACTGAGCAGTTCTTC.

The rearrangement joins TRBV4-1 to TRBJ2-7; weak D call: TRBD2 (7 bases). This CDR3 is 14 amino acids long. Germline CDR1 and CDR2: MGHRA and YSYEKL. V was pared by 3 bases and J by 2 bases, with 11 bases between. The DNA of the CDR3 is TGCGCCAGCAGCCATCCGGGGGGCCCCTACGAGCAGTACTTC. Its protein is CASSHPGGPYEQYF.

For this clone: The identical CDR3 is also encoded by other nucleotide sequences in the sample. The rearrangement uses TRBV5-1 and TRBJ1-1; the match to TRBD1 covers 8 bases. The CDR3 has 14 residues. Trimming took 4 bases from V and 2 from J; bases not matched to a gene: 4. Germline CDR1 is SGHRS and CDR2 is YFSETQ. In nucleotides, the CDR3 is TGCGCCAGCAGCACCGGGACAGGCAACACTGAAGCTTTCTTT. Its translation: CASSTGTGNTEAFF. The full variable domain, with the rest looked up from reference TRBV5-1 and TRBJ1-1, is KAGVTQTPRYLIKTRGQQVTLSCSPISGHRSVSWYQQTPGQGLQFLFEYFSETQRNKGNFPGRFSGRQFSNSRSEMNVSTLELGDSALYLCASSTGTGNTEAFFGQGTRLTVV.

The chain recombines TRBV5-1 with TRBJ1-6, with 8 bases aligning to TRBD1. Germline CDR1 SGHRS, CDR2 YFSETQ. Germline trimming cut 4 bases from V and 8 bases from J; bases unmatched to any gene: 2. The CDR3 loop spans 13 amino acids. DNA for the CDR3: TGCGCCAGCAGCCAGGGGGCCGATTCACCCCTCCACTTT. Its protein is CASSQGADSPLHF. Filled out from reference TRBV5-1 and TRBJ1-6, the complete variable domain reads KAGVTQTPRYLIKTRGQQVTLSCSPISGHRSVSWYQQTPGQGLQFLFEYFSETQRNKGNFPGRFSGRQFSNSRSEMNVSTLELGDSALYLCASSQGADSPLHFGNGTRLTVT.

The chain combines TRBV9 with TRBJ2-3; D remains ambiguous. The germline V gene encodes CDR1 SGDLS and CDR2 YYNGEE. This CDR3 is built from 13 residues. The ends were cut back, 4 bases at V and 0 bases at J, with 6 bases in the middle. CDR3 in amino acids: CASSPQSTDTQYF. The CDR3 DNA reads as TGTGCCAGCAGCCCACAGAGCACAGATACGCAGTATTTT.

V usage is TRBV6-5 and J usage is TRBJ2-5; D perhaps matches TRBD1 (6 bases). This CDR3 spans 15 amino acids. Trimming pared 7 bases from V and 4 bases from J, leaving 19 bases between. Germline V gene lookup returns CDR1 MNHEY and CDR2 SVGAGI. This chain's CDR3 is CASKGDLGRPETQYF. CDR3 bases: TGTGCCAGCAAGGGGGACCTAGGACGTCCAGAGACCCAGTACTTC.

CDR3 in DNA: TGCGCCAGCAGCTTGGACATCCCCGGGACCGGGGAGCTGTTTTTT. It codes for CASSLDIPGTGELFF. The chain joins TRBV5-1 to TRBJ2-2; D is unclear. Trimming pared 0 bases from V and 5 bases from J, leaving 11 bases between. Germline CDR1 SGHRS, CDR2 YFSETQ. This CDR3 region has 15 residues.

This rearrangement joins TRBV7-9 to TRBJ2-7; D is unclear. In germline, CDR1 is SEHNR, CDR2 FQNEAQ (reference sequence). Trimming shortened V by 10 bases and J by 2 bases, and 12 bases separated the two germline ends. The CDR3 consists of 12 residues. Written as DNA, the CDR3 is TGTGCCATTCTAAAGTCTCCCTACGAGCAGTACTTC. Translating it yields CAILKSPYEQYF.

Here the CDR3 DNA reads TGCGCCAGCAGCCAAGAAGGGGTCTGGACTGAAGCTTTCTTT. Encoded protein: CASSQEGVWTEAFF. This chain links TRBV4-1 with TRBJ1-1; D possibly corresponds to TRBD1 (5 bases). The CDR3 spans 14 residues. V was cut by 0 bases and J by 5 bases, with 10 bases left in between. The germline V gene has CDR1 MGHRA and CDR2 YSYEKL.